These T cell receptor beta chains were read from a single sample in a study of blood T cell repertoires in COVID-19. TCRdb keeps only in-frame clones here, not all; method: immunoSEQ multiplex PCR. This sample yields about 180,000 clones, of which 80% to 90% are seen a single time; approximately 11% belongs to the top ten. Material: peripheral blood. Receptors originate from a human donor with active or convalescent COVID-19. The donor label of this sample is uncertain. The CDR3 runs from the conserved cysteine through the conserved F or W. The D gene is left open where the match is weak. A clone size is listed for some rows: how often the clone was seen (once, few, many), or a class if it is expanded.

v_call	clone_size	j_call	d_call	cdr3_nt	cdr3_aa
TRBV2	once	TRBJ2-3	TRBD2	TGTGCCAGCAGTGAGCTAGCGGACAGCACAGATACGCAGTATTTT	CASSELADSTDTQYF
TRBV9	NA	TRBJ2-3	TRBD2	TGTGCCAGCAGCGGCAGAGCGGGAGGGCCCGGGACACGAGATACGCAGTATTTT	CASSGRAGGPGTRDTQYF
TRBV6-2/TRBV6-3	NA	TRBJ1-2	TRBD1	TGTGCCAGCAGTAGACAGGGGATGTGGGGCTACACCTTC	CASSRQGMWGYTF
TRBV21-1	NA	TRBJ2-1	NA	TGTGCCAGCAGCAAAGCAGGACAGGGTAGTAATGAGCAGTTCTTC	CASSKAGQGSNEQFF
TRBV3-1/TRBV3-2	NA	TRBJ2-3	NA	TGTGCCAGCAGCTCCGAGAGGAGCACAGATACGCAGTATTTT	CASSSERSTDTQYF
TRBV28	few	TRBJ2-3	TRBD1	TGTGCCAGCAGTTTGATAACAGGGGGGTCCGCAGATACGCAGTATTTT	CASSLITGGSADTQYF
TRBV7-9	NA	TRBJ2-1	TRBD2	TGTGCCAGCAGCTTGGGGACTAGCGGCCACAATGAGCAGTTCTTC	CASSLGTSGHNEQFF
TRBV7-9	once	TRBJ1-1	NA	TGTGCCAGCAGCTTAGCTTCCTATGAGGGGGCTGAAGCTTTCTTT	CASSLASYEGAEAFF
TRBV29-1	once	TRBJ2-4	TRBD1	TGCAGCGTTGACGTGACAGGGGCCAAAAACATTCAGTACTTC	CSVDVTGAKNIQYF
TRBV3-1/TRBV3-2	NA	TRBJ2-7	NA	TGTGCCAGCAGCCAAGTAAACGAGCAGTACTTC	CASSQVNEQYF
TRBV15	NA	TRBJ1-1	TRBD1	TGTGCCACCAGCACTCTCTTAGGCCAGGGGGAGTACACTGAAGCTTTCTTT	CATSTLLGQGEYTEAFF
TRBV28	NA	TRBJ2-4	TRBD1	TGTGCCAGCAGTTTAGGGACAGGAAAATTAGCCAAAAACATTCAGTACTTC	CASSLGTGKLAKNIQYF
TRBV7-3	NA	TRBJ2-3	NA	TGTGCCAGCAGCTTACTAGGTAGCACAGATACGCAGTATTTT	CASSLLGSTDTQYF
TRBV7-2	NA	TRBJ2-2	NA	TGTGCCAGCAGCTTCCAACAGGGTCCCACCGGGGAGCTGTTTTTT	CASSFQQGPTGELFF
TRBV27	NA	TRBJ2-7	NA	TGTGCCAGCAGTTTACACGGACAGACCTACGAGCAGTACTTC	CASSLHGQTYEQYF
TRBV3-1/TRBV3-2	NA	TRBJ1-1	NA	TGTGCCAGCAGCCAAGGAGGGTGGAACACTGAAGCTTTCTTT	CASSQGGWNTEAFF
TRBV25-1	NA	TRBJ2-7	TRBD1	TGTGCCAGCAGCCAACCGGGACAGGGCTCCTACGAGCAGTACTTC	CASSQPGQGSYEQYF
TRBV6-2/TRBV6-3	NA	TRBJ2-7	TRBD1	TGTGCCAGCAGTGGCCCGGGACAGGGGGCTTACGAGCAGTACTTC	CASSGPGQGAYEQYF
TRBV7-9	NA	TRBJ2-2	TRBD2	TGTGCCAGCAGCTTCGGGGGGGCCTGGACCGGGGAGCTGTTTTTT	CASSFGGAWTGELFF
TRBV6-5	NA	TRBJ1-3	NA	TGTGCCAGCAATTCGGGAGGGAAGGGAAACACCATATATTTT	CASNSGGKGNTIYF
TRBV5-1	NA	TRBJ2-3	TRBD1	TGCGCCAGCAGCTTAACAGGGGTTAGCACAGATACGCAGTATTTT	CASSLTGVSTDTQYF
TRBV10-3	few	TRBJ2-7	NA	TGTGCCATCAGTGAGCCGCGGTCGGAGGAGCAGTACTTC	CAISEPRSEEQYF
TRBV9	NA	TRBJ2-3	TRBD2	TGTGCCAGCAGCGTAGGACTAGCGGGGGGGCTGCATACGCAGTATTTT	CASSVGLAGGLHTQYF
TRBV27	NA	TRBJ1-2	TRBD1	TGTGCCAGCAGTTGGACAGGCTCCTATGGCTACACCTTC	CASSWTGSYGYTF
TRBV28	NA	TRBJ2-5	TRBD2	TGTGCCAGCAGCTCAAGGAGCGGGAGGGCCTGGGAGACCCAGTACTTC	CASSSRSGRAWETQYF
TRBV18	NA	TRBJ1-2	NA	TGTGCCAGCTCCGAGGGTACGGGAGGCTACACCTTC	CASSEGTGGYTF
TRBV5-1	NA	TRBJ1-6	NA	TGCGCCAGCAGCTTGGCCGGCGGAAATTCACCCCTCCACTTT	CASSLAGGNSPLHF
TRBV18	NA	TRBJ2-5	NA	TGTGCCAGCTCACCAACTTTTAACCAAGAGACCCAGTACTTC	CASSPTFNQETQYF
TRBV3-1/TRBV3-2	NA	TRBJ1-2	NA	TGTGCCAGCAGCCAAGAAACCTCTGGAGGGTCCGTTCTATGGAGCTACACCTTC	CASSQETSGGSVLWSYTF
TRBV9	NA	TRBJ2-5	NA	TGTGCCAGCAGTAAAATGAGGTTCGGAGAGACCCAGTACTTC	CASSKMRFGETQYF
TRBV6-5	NA	TRBJ1-4	TRBD1	TGTGCCAGCAGTTACTCGTTAGGGGGCGCTTCCTCAAAACTGTTTTTT	CASSYSLGGASSKLFF
TRBV9	NA	TRBJ1-6	TRBD1	TGTGCCAGCAGCCCCGACAGGGAGAGCTCCTATAATTCACCCCTCCACTTT	CASSPDRESSYNSPLHF